This T cell receptor beta chain was recorded in a study of CD8+ T cells in alopecia areata. Germline V CDR1 and CDR2: MNHNY, SVGAGI (reference sequence). The V gene end was trimmed by 6 bases and the J gene end by 3 bases; junction bases not matched to a gene: 9. This CDR3 has 16 amino acids. The sequencing template was cDNA reverse transcribed from extracted RNA. The method was immunoSEQ multiplex PCR; TCRdb's version includes in-frame clones alone and lacks a portion of them. The table has over 110,000 clones, around 49% seen once. The chain uses TRBV6-6 and TRBJ1-5; the match to TRBD1 covers 9 bases. The sequence was collected from a human donor with alopecia areata. The sequencing used CD4+ T cells sorted from blood, collected at week 0. The CDR3 spells CASSSAGTGYNQPQHF. CDR3 in DNA: TGTGCCAGCAGCTCTGCCGGGACAGGGTACAATCAGCCCCAGCATTTT.